This T cell receptor (beta chain) was profiled in a study of OX40 agonist ivuxolimab in advanced cancers. About the study: The patients received ivuxolimab by intravenous route every 2 weeks at 0.01 to 10 mg/kg. Study results and limitations: Clonal expansion from baseline to week 6 occurred in both CD4+ and CD8+ T cells.

CDR1 is SNHLY, CDR2 FYNNEI, per germline. Trimming shortened V by 6 bases and J by 2 bases, and 13 bases separated the two germline ends. The CDR3 has 14 amino acids. To note about this clone: Its antigen is as yet unknown.

Data came from immunoSEQ multiplex PCR; TCRdb stores just in-frame clones and leaves some out. The sample lists roughly 34,000 clones; around three quarters were seen once. Patients were excluded for autoimmune disease history or systemic immunosuppression. The TCR was taken from an adult with an advanced solid tumor such as melanoma, head and neck, liver or kidney cancer. This chain links TRBV2 with TRBJ2-5, with D tentatively TRBD1 or TRBD2 (5 bases each). The sample here was CD4+ or CD8+ T cells sorted from blood, taken in a trial of the OX40 agonist ivuxolimab. CDR3 bases: TGTGCCAGCAGCGTGGGACCAGCTCAAGAGACCCAGTACTTC. Translated, it gives CASSVGPAQETQYF.